The present T cell receptor beta chain was sequenced within a study of blood T cells in healthy people across ages. Alongside a J-beta primer mix, a sample-barcoded 5' primer served in a second PCR lasting roughly 7 to 11 cycles. CDR3-containing paired-end reads numbering at least 2.5 million came from each sample. MiXCR, run by TCRdb on the 5' RACE reads, gives a single entry per CDR3 protein. The top ten hold 25% to 30% of the sample, which has 780,000 or so distinct CDR3 sequences, roughly 56% seen once. Study observations and caveats: From one million sequenced T cells, diversity estimates were lower bounds.

In its sample, this clonotype was seen a few times. Its target is not known. Germline CDR1 is SGDLS and CDR2 is YYNGEE. The CDR3 covers 14 residues. The V and J ends lost 0 bases and 8 bases, in that order; junction bases with no gene match: 7. The clonotype was recovered from a man in his forties in good health. The V call is TRBV9, the J call TRBJ1-2; 7 bases fit TRBD1. Sequencing input: blood. CDR3 nucleotides: TGTGCCAGCAGCGTAGATAGGACAGGAAGAGGCTACACCTTC. Protein: CASSVDRTGRGYTF. The full variable domain, completed using reference TRBV9 and TRBJ1-2, is DSGVTQTPKHLITATGQRVTLRCSPRSGDLSVYWYQQSLDQGLQFLIQYYNGEERAKGNILERFSAQQFPDLHSELNLSSLELGDSALYFCASSVDRTGRGYTFGSGTRLTVV.